This TCR beta chain was captured by sequencing in a study of blood T cells in healthy people across ages. Alongside a J-beta primer mix, a sample-barcoded 5' primer served in a second PCR lasting roughly 7 to 11 cycles. TCRdb reprocessed the 5' RACE reads via MiXCR and lists one record per CDR3 protein. Of approximately 800,000 distinct CDR3 sequences in the sample, 20% to 30% are singletons; the top ten hold less than 3.5%. In addition, the sample was reused for a study of T cells of mothers and their children. That report adds: Overlap in related mother-child pairs always slightly exceeded unrelated pairs, never significantly.

The clonotype comes from a boy between 10 and 17 years old in good health. The specimen sequenced was blood.

As DNA, the CDR3 is TGCAGCAGTACCGGGACGGGGCAGCAGTTCTTC. Residues: CSSTGTGQQFF. The chain employs TRBV29-1 and TRBJ2-5; D may correspond to TRBD1 or TRBD2 (5 bases each). The tail of the sequence fits TRBJ2-1 better, so the J call may be wrong. Germline-derived CDR1 and CDR2 are SQVTM and ANQGSEA. The CDR3 runs to 11 residues.